This T cell receptor (beta chain) was found in a study of T cell changes during pregnancy in multiple sclerosis. Clones were sequenced by immunoSEQ multiplex PCR, and TCRdb holds only the in-frame ones, with some missing. Among around 16,000 clones listed, approximately 80% were seen once. From germline, CDR1 is MNHEY and CDR2 SMNVEV (reference sequence). This CDR3 is built from 17 residues. Trimming took 6 bases from V and 0 from J; bases not matched to a gene: 8. Sample: CD8+ T cells from peripheral blood mononuclear cells, taken after pregnancy. The V gene is TRBV27, the J gene TRBJ1-1, with 12 bases aligning to TRBD1. The receptor's source is a female donor in good health, enrolled as a control in a pregnancy study. The CDR3 coding sequence is TGTGCCAGCAGCCTGGGGGGGACAGGGGGCATGAACACTGAAGCTTTCTTT. Amino acids: CASSLGGTGGMNTEAFF.